This T cell receptor (beta chain) was retrieved from a study of blood T cell repertoires in COVID-19. Study at large: Specimens from acute and convalescent COVID-19 originated in the United States, Italy and Spain. From T cells, B-cell-depleted T cells, or PBMCs came the material, which was cDNA or gDNA.

The CDR3 is made up of 14 amino acids. The V segment lost 2 bases and the J segment 9 bases; nucleotides outside the gene matches: 7. Germline-derived CDR1 and CDR2 are SGDLS and YYNGEE. In the authors' methods: The authors estimated nucleated cell counts from reference gene primer amplification. The method was immunoSEQ multiplex PCR; TCRdb's version includes in-frame clones alone and lacks a portion of them. V and J calls plus clone size are reproduced from that table; the DNA served to infer D and trimming. The sample lists 88,000 or so clones; about 85% were seen once. Input material: peripheral blood. This receptor was identified in a man in his 60s with acute or convalescent COVID-19. The chain couples TRBV9 to TRBJ2-1, with 8 bases aligning to TRBD1. CDR3 region: CASSVLAGTGEQFF. CDR3 nucleotide sequence: TGTGCCAGCAGCGTTTTGGCAGGGACAGGTGAGCAGTTCTTC.